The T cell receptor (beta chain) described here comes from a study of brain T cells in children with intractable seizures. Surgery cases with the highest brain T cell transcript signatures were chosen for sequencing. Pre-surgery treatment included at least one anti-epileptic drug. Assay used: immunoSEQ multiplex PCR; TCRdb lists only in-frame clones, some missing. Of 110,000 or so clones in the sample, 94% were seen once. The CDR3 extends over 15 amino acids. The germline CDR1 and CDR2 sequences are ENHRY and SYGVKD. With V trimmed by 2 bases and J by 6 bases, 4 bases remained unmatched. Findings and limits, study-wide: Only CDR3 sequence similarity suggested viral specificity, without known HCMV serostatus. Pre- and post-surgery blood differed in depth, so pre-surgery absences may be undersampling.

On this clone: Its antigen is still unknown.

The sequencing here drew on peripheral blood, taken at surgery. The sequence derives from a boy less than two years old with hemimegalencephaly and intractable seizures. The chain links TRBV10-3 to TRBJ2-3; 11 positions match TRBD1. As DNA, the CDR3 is TGTGCCATCAGTGAGGGACAGGGGGCCTTGGATACGCAGTATTTT. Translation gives CAISEGQGALDTQYF.